Reported below is one T cell receptor beta chain. This entry comes from a study of blood T cell repertoires in COVID-19. In the study overall: The United States, Italy and Spain were the sources of the acute and convalescent COVID-19 samples. The cDNA or gDNA used as material had been derived from T cells, B-cell-depleted T cells, or PBMCs.

One Seattle source followed patients from active infection through their disease course. Original analysis: Reference gene primers were amplified, and this amplification served to estimate nucleated cell counts. Sequencing was performed with immunoSEQ multiplex PCR; in TCRdb, only in-frame clones are kept and a portion is missing. That table is the source of V, J and clone size, and D and trimming were worked out from the DNA. In the table there are fewer than 250,000 clones, more than 75% of which are singletons. The CDR3 consists of 16 residues. From germline, CDR1 is MNHEY and CDR2 SMNVEV (reference sequence). V was pared by 4 bases and J by 3 bases, with 9 bases of the junction left unmatched.

Sequenced material: peripheral blood. This chain links TRBV27 with TRBJ2-7; TRBD1 agrees at 10 bases. The TCR sequence derives from a man aged 45-65 years with COVID-19, enrolled during active disease. CDR3 residues: CASSSRQGAGVYEQYF. The CDR3 nucleotides are TGTGCCAGCAGTTCCCGACAGGGGGCAGGTGTCTACGAGCAGTACTTC.